This T cell receptor beta chain was captured by sequencing in a study of OX40 agonist ivuxolimab in advanced cancers. Clones were sequenced by immunoSEQ multiplex PCR, and TCRdb holds only the in-frame ones, with some missing. The table shows 35,000 to 40,000 clones, with roughly nine tenths occurring only once. Sampling of blood occurred at baseline, cycle 4 day 1, and cycle 7 day 1. CDR1 is SGHNT and CDR2 is YENEEA in the germline V gene. This CDR3 spans 16 amino acids. V lost 4 bases to trimming and J lost 2 bases; unmatched junction nucleotides: 5. This sequence was found in an adult with an advanced solid tumor such as melanoma, head and neck, liver or kidney cancer. The rearrangement joins TRBV11-3 to TRBJ1-1; 12 nucleotides agree with TRBD1. Sequenced material: CD4+ or CD8+ T cells sorted from blood, taken in a trial of the OX40 agonist ivuxolimab. This CDR3 is CASSSSGTGGNTEAFF. CDR3 DNA sequence: TGTGCCAGCAGCTCTTCCGGGACAGGGGGCAACACTGAAGCTTTCTTT.